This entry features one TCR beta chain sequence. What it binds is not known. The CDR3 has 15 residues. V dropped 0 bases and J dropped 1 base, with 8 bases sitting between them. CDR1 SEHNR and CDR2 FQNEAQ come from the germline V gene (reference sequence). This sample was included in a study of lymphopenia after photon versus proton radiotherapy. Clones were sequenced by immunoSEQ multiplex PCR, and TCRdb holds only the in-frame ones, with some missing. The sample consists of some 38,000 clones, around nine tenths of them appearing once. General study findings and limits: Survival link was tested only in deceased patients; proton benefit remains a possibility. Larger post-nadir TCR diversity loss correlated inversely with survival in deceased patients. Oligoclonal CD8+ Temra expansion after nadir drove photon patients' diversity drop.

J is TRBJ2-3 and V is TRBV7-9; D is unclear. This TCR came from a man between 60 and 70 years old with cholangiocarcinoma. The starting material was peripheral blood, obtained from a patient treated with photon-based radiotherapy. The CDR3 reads CASSLAGWGTDTQYF. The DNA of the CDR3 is TGTGCCAGCAGCTTAGCAGGGTGGGGCACAGATACGCAGTATTTT.